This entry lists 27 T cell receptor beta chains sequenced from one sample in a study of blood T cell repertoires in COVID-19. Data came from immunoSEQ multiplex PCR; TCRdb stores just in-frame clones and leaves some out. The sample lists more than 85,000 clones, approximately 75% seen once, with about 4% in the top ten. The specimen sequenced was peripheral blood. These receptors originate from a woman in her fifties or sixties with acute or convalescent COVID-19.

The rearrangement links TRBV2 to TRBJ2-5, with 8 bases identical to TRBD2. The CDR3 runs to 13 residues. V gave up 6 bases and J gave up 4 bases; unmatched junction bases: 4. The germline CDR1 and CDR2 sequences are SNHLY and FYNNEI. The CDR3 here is CASRDAGGETQYF. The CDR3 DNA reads TGTGCCAGCAGAGATGCGGGGGGAGAGACCCAGTACTTC.

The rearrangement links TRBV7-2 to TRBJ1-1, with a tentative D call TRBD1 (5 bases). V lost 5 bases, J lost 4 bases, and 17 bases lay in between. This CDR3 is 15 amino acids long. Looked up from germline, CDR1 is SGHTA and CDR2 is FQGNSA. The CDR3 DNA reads TGTGCCAGCAGCGGAACCAGGGTGGGTAGCACTGAAGCTTTCTTT. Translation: CASSGTRVGSTEAFF.

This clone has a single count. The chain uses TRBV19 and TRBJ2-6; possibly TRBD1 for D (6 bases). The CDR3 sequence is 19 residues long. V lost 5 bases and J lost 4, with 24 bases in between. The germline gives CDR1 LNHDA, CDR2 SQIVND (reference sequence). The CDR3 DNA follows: TGTGCCAGTAGTCCTTCTCGTACAGGGATCAATCTGGGGGCCAACGTCCTGACTTTC. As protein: CASSPSRTGINLGANVLTF. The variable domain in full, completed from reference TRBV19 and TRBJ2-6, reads DGGITQSPKYLFRKEGQNVTLSCEQNLNHDAMYWYRQDPGQGLRLIYYSQIVNDFQKGDIAEGYSVSREKKESFPLTVTSAQKNPTAFYLCASSPSRTGINLGANVLTFGAGSRLTVL.

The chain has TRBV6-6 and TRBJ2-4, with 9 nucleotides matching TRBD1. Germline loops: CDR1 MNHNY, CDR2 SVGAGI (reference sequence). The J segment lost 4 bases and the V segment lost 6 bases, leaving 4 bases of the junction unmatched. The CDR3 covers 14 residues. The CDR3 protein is CASSPGTGKNIQYF. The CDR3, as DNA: TGTGCCAGCAGCCCGGGGACAGGGAAAAACATTCAGTACTTC.

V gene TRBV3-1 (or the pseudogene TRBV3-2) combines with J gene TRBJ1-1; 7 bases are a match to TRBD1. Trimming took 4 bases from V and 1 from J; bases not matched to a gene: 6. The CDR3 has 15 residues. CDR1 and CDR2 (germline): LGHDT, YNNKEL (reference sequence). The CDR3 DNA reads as TGTGCCAGCAGCCCCCGAAGGACAGGGAACACTGAAGCTTTCTTT. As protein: CASSPRRTGNTEAFF.

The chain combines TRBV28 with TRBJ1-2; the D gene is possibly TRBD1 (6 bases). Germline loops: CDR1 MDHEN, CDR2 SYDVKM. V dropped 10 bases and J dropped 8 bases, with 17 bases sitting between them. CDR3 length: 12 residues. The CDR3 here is CATTGGAGGYTF. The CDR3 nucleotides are TGTGCCACCACGGGGGGGGCTGGAGGCTACACCTTC.

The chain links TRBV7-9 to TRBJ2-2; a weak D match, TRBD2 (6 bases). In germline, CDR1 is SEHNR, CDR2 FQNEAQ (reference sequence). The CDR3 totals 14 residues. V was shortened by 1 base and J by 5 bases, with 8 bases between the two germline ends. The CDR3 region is CASSLVAGTGELFF. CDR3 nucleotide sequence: TGTGCCAGCAGCTTAGTTGCGGGAACCGGGGAGCTGTTTTTT. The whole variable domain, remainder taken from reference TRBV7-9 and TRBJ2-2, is DTGVSQNPRHKITKRGQNVTFRCDPISEHNRLYWYRQTLGQGPEFLTYFQNEAQLEKSRLLSDRFSAERPKGSFSTLEIQRTEQGDSAMYLCASSLVAGTGELFFGEGSRLTVL.

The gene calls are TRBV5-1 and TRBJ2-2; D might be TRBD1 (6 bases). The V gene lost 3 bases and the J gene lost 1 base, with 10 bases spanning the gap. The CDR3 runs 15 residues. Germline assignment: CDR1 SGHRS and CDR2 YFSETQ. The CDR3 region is CASSSLGQNTGELFF. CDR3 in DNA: TGCGCCAGCAGCTCGTTGGGACAGAACACCGGGGAGCTGTTTTTT. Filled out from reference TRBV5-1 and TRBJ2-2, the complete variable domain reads KAGVTQTPRYLIKTRGQQVTLSCSPISGHRSVSWYQQTPGQGLQFLFEYFSETQRNKGNFPGRFSGRQFSNSRSEMNVSTLELGDSALYLCASSSLGQNTGELFFGEGSRLTVL.

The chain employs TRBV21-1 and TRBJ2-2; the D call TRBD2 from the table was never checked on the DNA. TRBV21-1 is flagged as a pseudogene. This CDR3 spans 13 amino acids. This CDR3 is CASTPRVTGELFF. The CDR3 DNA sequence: TGTGCCAGCACCCCTCGGGTCACCGGGGAGCTGTTTTTT.

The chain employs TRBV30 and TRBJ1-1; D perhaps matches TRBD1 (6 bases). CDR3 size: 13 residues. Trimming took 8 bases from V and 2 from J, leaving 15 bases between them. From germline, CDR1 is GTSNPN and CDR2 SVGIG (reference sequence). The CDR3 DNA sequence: TGTGCCGGACACAGGGACGGAAACACTGAAGCTTTCTTT. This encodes CAGHRDGNTEAFF.

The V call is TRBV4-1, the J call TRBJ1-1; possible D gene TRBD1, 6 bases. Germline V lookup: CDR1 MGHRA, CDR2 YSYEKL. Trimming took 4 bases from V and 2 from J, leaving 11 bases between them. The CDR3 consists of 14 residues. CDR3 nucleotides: TGCGCCAGCAGCCCGAGGGGGTCAAACACTGAAGCTTTCTTT. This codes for CASSPRGSNTEAFF.

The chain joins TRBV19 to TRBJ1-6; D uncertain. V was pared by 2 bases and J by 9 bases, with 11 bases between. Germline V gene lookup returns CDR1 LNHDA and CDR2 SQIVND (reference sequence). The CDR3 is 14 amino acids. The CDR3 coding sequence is TGTGCCAGTAGTATAAGCGAGAGAGGTTCACCCCTCCACTTT. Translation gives CASSISERGSPLHF.

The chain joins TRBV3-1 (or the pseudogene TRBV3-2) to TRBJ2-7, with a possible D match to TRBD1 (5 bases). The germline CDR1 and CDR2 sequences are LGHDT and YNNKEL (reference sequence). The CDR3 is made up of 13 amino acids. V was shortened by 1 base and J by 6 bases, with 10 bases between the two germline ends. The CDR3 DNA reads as TGTGCCAGCAGCCAAGTCCGCCAGGGCGAGCAGTACTTC. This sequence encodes CASSQVRQGEQYF.

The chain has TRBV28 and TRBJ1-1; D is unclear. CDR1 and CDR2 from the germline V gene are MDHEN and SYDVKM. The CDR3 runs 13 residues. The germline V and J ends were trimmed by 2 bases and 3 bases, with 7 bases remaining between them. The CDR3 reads CASSLRGYTEAFF. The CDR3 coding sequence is TGTGCCAGCAGTTTACGCGGGTACACTGAAGCTTTCTTT.

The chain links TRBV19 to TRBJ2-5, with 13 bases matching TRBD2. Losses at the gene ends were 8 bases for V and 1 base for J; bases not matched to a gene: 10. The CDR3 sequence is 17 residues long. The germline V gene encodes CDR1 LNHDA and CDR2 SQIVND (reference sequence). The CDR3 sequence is CASADRLAGGRQETQYF. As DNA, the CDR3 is TGTGCCAGTGCCGACAGACTAGCGGGGGGCCGCCAAGAGACCCAGTACTTC. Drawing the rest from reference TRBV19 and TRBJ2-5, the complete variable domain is DGGITQSPKYLFRKEGQNVTLSCEQNLNHDAMYWYRQDPGQGLRLIYYSQIVNDFQKGDIAEGYSVSREKKESFPLTVTSAQKNPTAFYLCASADRLAGGRQETQYFGPGTRLLVL.

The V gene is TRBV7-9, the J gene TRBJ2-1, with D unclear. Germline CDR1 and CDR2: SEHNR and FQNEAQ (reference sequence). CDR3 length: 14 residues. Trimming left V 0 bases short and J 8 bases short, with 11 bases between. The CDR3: CASSLAAGFDEQFF. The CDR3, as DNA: TGTGCCAGCAGCTTAGCGGCAGGTTTCGATGAGCAGTTCTTC.

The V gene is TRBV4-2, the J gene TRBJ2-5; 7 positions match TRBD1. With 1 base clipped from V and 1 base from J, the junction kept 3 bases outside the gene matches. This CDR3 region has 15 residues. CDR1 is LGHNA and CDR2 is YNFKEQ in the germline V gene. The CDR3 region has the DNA TGTGCCAGCAGCCAAGCGGGACAGCTCCAAGAGACCCAGTACTTC. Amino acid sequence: CASSQAGQLQETQYF.

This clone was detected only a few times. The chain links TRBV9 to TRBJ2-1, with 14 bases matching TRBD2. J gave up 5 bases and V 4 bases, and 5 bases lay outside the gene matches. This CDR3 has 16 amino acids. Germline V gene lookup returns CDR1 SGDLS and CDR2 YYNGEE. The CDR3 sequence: CASSSRTSGGNNEQFF. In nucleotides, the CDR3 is TGTGCCAGCAGCTCCCGGACTAGCGGGGGGAACAATGAGCAGTTCTTC.

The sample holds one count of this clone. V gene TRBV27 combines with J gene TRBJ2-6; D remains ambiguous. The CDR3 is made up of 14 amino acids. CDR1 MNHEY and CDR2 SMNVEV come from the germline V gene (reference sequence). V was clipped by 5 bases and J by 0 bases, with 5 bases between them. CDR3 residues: CASSVHSGANVLTF. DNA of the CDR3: TGTGCCAGCAGTGTACACTCTGGGGCCAACGTCCTGACTTTC.

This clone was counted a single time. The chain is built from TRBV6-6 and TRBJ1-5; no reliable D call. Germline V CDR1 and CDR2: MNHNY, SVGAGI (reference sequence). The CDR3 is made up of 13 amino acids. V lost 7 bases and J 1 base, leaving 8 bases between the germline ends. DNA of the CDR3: TGTGCCAGCATTCACCAGAGCAATCAGCCCCAGCATTTT. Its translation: CASIHQSNQPQHF.

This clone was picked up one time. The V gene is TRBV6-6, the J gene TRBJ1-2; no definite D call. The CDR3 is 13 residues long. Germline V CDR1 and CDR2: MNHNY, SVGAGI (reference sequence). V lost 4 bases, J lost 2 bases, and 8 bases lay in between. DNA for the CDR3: TGTGCCAGCAGTTCGGTCGGGAACTATGGCTACACCTTC. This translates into CASSSVGNYGYTF.

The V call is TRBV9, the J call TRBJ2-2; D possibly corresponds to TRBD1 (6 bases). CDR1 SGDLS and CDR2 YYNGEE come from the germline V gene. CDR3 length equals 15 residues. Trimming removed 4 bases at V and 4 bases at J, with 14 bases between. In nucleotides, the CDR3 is TGTGCCAGCAGCCCGAGGGGGATCCCCACCGGGGAGCTGTTTTTT. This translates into CASSPRGIPTGELFF.

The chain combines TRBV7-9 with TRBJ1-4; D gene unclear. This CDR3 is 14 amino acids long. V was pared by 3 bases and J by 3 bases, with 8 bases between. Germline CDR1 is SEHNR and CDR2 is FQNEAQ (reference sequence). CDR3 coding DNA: TGTGCCAGCAGCTTTGCGGGATCTAATGAAAAACTGTTTTTT. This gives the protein CASSFAGSNEKLFF.

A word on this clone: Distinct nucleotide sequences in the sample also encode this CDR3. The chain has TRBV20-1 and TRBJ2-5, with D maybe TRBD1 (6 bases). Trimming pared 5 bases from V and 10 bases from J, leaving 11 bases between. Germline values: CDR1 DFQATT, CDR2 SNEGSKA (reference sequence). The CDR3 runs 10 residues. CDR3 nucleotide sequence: TGCAGTGCTCCCTTAGGGGGCCAGTACTTC. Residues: CSAPLGGQYF.

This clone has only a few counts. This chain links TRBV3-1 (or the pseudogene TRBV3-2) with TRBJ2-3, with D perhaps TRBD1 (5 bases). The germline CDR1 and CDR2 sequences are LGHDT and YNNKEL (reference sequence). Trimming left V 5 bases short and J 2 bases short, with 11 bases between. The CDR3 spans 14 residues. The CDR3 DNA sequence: TGTGCCAGCAGCTCAGGGTACCTCACAGATACGCAGTATTTT. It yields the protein CASSSGYLTDTQYF.

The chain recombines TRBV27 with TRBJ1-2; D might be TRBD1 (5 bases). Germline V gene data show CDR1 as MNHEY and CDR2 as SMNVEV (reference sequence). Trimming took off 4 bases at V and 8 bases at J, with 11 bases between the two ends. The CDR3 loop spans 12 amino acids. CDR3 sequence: CASSSVGGGYTF. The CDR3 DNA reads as TGTGCCAGCAGTTCTGTTGGGGGGGGCTACACCTTC.

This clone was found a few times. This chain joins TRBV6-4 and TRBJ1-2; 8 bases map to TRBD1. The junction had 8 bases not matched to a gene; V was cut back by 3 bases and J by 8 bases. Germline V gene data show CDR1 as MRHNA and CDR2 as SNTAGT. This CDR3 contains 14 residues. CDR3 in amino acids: CASSDTGGRGGYTF. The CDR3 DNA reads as TGTGCCAGCAGTGATACAGGGGGACGTGGGGGCTACACCTTC.